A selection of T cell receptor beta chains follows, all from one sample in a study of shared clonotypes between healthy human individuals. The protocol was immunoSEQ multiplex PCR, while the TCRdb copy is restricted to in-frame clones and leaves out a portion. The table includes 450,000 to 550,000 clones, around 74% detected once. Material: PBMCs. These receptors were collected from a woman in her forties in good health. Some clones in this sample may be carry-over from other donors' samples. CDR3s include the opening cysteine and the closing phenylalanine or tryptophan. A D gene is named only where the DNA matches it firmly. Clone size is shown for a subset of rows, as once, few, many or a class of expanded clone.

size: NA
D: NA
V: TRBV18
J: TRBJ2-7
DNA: TGTGCCAGCTCATCCGACAGGAGAACCTACGAGCAGTACTTC
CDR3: CASSSDRRTYEQYF

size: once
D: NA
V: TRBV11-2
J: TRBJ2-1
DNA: TGTGCCAGCAGCTTATTCGGCGGGGTAACCTACAATGAGCAGTTCTTC
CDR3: CASSLFGGVTYNEQFF

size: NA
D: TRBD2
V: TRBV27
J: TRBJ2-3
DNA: TGTGCCAGCAGTCTCTTAGCGGGAGGGCCGGATACGCAGTATTTT
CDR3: CASSLLAGGPDTQYF

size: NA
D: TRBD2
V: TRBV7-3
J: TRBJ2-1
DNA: TGTGCCAGCAGCACGCTTTTGGCGGGAGGGTACAATGAGCAGTTCTTC
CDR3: CASSTLLAGGYNEQFF

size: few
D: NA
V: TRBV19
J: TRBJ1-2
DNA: TGTGCCAGTAGTCCGGGGTCCTTCTATGGCTACACCTTC
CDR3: CASSPGSFYGYTF

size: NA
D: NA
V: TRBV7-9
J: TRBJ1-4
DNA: TGTGCCAGCAGCTTAGGGCTTGCAACTAATGAAAAACTGTTTTTT
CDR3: CASSLGLATNEKLFF

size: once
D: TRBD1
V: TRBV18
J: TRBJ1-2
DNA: TGTGCCAGCTCACCAACCGGGCAGGGGGTATACGGCTACACCTTC
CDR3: CASSPTGQGVYGYTF

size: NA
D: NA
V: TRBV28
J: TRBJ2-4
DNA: TGTGCCAGCAGTACTCGGGACACTGAAAACATTCAGTACTTC
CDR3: CASSTRDTENIQYF

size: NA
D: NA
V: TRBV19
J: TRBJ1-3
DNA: TGTGCCAGTAGTATATTGGCGGAAGGAAACACCATATATTTT
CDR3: CASSILAEGNTIYF

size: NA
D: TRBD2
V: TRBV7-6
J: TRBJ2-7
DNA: TGTGCCAGCAGCTCATCAGCGGGAGGGACGTCCGAGCAGTACTTC
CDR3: CASSSSAGGTSEQYF

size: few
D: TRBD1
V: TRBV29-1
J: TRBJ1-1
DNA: TGCAGCGTGATGATGACAGGGGGCAACACTGAAGCTTTCTTT
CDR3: CSVMMTGGNTEAFF

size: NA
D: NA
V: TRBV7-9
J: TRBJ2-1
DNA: TGTGCCAGCAGCTTAGTCGGGTTCAATGAGCAGTTCTTC
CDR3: CASSLVGFNEQFF

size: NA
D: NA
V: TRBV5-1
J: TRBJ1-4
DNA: TGCGCCAGCAGCTTGGCTCCGGGCGCACCAAATGATGAAAAACTGTTTTTT
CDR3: CASSLAPGAPNDEKLFF

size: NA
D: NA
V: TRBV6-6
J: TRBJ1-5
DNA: TGTGCCAGCACCCGAAGCGGAAATCAGCCCCAGCATTTT
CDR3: CASTRSGNQPQHF

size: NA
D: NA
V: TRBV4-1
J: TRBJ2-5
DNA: TGCGCCAGCAGCCAAGGGACCCAAGAGACCCAGTACTTC
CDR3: CASSQGTQETQYF

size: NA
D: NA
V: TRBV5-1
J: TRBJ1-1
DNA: TGCGCCAGCAGGGGGGACGAAACCACTGAAGCTTTCTTT
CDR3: CASRGDETTEAFF